The clone carrying this T cell receptor beta chain was seen just once. Its antigen is as yet unknown. These data belong to a study of T cells in tuberculosis. In the study overall: This South African cohort compared adolescents with or without latent tuberculosis against adults with active tuberculosis. Overall study results and limits: Active tuberculosis alpha repertoires lay closer to GMM-specific TCRs than controls'.

The protocol was immunoSEQ multiplex PCR, while the TCRdb copy is restricted to in-frame clones and leaves out a portion. Of 40,000 or so clones in the sample, around 94% were seen once. Time point described: new active TB diagnosis, blood taken before or within 7 days of starting treatment. Included patients were adults of at least 18, HIV-seronegative, South African. Deletions cut 0 bases from V and 3 bases from J, with 13 bases between. The germline V gene encodes CDR1 SGHKS and CDR2 YYEKEE (reference sequence). This CDR3 has 16 amino acids. The sequence came from an adult with tuberculosis. The gene calls are TRBV5-5 and TRBJ1-5, with a tentative D call TRBD1 (5 bases). The sample here was PBMCs, taken at tuberculosis diagnosis. Written as DNA, the CDR3 is TGTGCCAGCAGCTTGGACCCAGGGACTATCAATCAGCCCCAGCATTTT. Amino acid sequence: CASSLDPGTINQPQHF.